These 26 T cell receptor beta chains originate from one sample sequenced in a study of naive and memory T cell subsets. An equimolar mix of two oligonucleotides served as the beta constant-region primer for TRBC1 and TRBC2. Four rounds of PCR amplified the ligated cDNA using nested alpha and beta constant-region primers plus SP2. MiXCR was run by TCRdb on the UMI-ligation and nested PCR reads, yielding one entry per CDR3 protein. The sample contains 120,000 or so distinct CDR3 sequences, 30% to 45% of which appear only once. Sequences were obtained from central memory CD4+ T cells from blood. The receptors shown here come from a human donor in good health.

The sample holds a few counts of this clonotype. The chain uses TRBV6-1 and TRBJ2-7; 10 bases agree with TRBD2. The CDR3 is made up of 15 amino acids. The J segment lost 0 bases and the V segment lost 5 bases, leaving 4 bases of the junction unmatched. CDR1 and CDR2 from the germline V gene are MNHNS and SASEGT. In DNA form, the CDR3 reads TGTGCCAGCAGTTCCCTAGCGGGAGACTCCTACGAGCAGTACTTC. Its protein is CASSSLAGDSYEQYF.

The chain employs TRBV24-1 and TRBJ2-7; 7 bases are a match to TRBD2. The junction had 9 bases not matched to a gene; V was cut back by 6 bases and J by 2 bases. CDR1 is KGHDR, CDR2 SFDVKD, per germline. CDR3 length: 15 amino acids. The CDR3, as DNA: TGTGCCACCAGTCTGATGCTAGCGGCTCCCTACGAGCAGTACTTC. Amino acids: CATSLMLAAPYEQYF.

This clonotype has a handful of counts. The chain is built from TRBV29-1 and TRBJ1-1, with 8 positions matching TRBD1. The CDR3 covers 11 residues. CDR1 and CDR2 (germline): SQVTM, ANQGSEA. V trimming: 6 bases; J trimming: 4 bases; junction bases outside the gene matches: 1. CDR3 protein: CSVQGVTEAFF. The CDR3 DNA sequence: TGCAGCGTACAGGGGGTCACTGAAGCTTTCTTT. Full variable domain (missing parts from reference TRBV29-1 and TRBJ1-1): SAVISQKPSRDICQRGTSLTIQCQVDSQVTMMFWYRQQPGQSLTLIATANQGSEATYESGFVIDKFPISRPNLTFSTLTVSNMSPEDSSIYLCSVQGVTEAFFGQGTRLTVV.

DNA for the CDR3: TGTGCCAGCAGCTCAAGGACAGGGGCGGAGGAGACCCAGTACTTC. This translates into CASSSRTGAEETQYF. J is TRBJ2-5 and V is TRBV11-2; 9 nucleotides align to TRBD1. The CDR3 has 15 residues. In germline, CDR1 is SGHAT, CDR2 FQNNGV. V dropped 4 bases and J dropped 5; count of bases not matched to a gene: 8. The entire variable domain, with the rest obtained from reference TRBV11-2 and TRBJ2-5, is as follows: EAGVAQSPRYKIIEKRQSVAFWCNPISGHATLYWYQQILGQGPKLLIQFQNNGVVDDSQLPKDRFSAERLKGVDSTLKIQPAKLEDSAVYLCASSSRTGAEETQYFGPGTRLLVL.

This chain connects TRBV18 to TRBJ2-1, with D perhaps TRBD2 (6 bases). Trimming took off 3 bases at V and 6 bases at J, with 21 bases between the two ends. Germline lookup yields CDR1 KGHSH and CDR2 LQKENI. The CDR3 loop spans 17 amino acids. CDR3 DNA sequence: TGTGCCAGCTCACCGCTCCTACACGGGAGTGCGGCCAATGAGCAGTTCTTC. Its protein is CASSPLLHGSAANEQFF.

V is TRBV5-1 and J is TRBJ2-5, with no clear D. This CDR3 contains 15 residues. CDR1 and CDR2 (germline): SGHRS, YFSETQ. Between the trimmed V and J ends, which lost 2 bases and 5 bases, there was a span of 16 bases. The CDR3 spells CASSLQGWQQETQYF. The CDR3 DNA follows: TGCGCCAGCAGCTTACAAGGATGGCAGCAGGAGACCCAGTACTTC.

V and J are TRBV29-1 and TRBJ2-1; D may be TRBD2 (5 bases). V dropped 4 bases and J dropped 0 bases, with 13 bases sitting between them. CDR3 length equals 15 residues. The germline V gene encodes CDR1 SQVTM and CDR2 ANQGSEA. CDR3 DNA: TGCAGCGTTGGTACGGGGTCCCGCTCCTACAATGAGCAGTTCTTC. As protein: CSVGTGSRSYNEQFF.

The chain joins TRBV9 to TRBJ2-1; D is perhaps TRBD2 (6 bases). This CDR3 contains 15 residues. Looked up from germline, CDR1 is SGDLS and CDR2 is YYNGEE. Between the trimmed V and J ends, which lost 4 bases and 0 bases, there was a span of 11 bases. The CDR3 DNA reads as TGTGCCAGCAGCCCAAGGGGACTCTCCTACAATGAGCAGTTCTTC. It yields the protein CASSPRGLSYNEQFF. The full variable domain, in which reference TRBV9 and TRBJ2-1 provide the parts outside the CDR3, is DSGVTQTPKHLITATGQRVTLRCSPRSGDLSVYWYQQSLDQGLQFLIQYYNGEERAKGNILERFSAQQFPDLHSELNLSSLELGDSALYFCASSPRGLSYNEQFFGPGTRLTVL.

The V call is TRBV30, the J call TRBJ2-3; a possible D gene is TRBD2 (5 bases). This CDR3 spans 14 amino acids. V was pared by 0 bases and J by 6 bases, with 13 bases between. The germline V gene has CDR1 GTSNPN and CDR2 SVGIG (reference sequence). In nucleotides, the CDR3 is TGTGCCTGGAGTGTACGGGGAAACCTGGATACGCAGTATTTT. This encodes CAWSVRGNLDTQYF.

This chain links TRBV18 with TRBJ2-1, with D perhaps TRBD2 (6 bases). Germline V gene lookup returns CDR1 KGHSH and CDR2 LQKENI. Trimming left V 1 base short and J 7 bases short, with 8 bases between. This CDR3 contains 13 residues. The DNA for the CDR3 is TGTGCCAGCTCACCACAACGGGAGAATGAGCAGTTCTTC. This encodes CASSPQRENEQFF.

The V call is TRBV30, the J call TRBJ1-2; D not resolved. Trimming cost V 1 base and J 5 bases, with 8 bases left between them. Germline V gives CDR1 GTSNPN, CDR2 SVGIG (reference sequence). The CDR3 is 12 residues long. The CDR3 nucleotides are TGTGCCTGGAGTGCCCCCGGGTATGGCTACACCTTC. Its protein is CAWSAPGYGYTF.

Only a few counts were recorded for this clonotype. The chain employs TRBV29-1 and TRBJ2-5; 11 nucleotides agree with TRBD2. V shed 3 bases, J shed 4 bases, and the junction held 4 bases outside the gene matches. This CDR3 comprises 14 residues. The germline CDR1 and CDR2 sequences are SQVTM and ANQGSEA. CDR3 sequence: CSVDPSGRLETQYF. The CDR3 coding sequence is TGCAGCGTTGATCCTAGCGGGAGGTTAGAGACCCAGTACTTC. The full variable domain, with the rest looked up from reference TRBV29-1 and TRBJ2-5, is SAVISQKPSRDICQRGTSLTIQCQVDSQVTMMFWYRQQPGQSLTLIATANQGSEATYESGFVIDKFPISRPNLTFSTLTVSNMSPEDSSIYLCSVDPSGRLETQYFGPGTRLLVL.

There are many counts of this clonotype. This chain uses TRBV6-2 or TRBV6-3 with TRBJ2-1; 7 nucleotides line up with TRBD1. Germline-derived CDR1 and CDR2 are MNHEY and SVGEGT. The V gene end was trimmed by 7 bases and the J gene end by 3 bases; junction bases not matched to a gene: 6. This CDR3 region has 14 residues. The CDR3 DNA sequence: TGTGCCAGCACAGGGCAGGGGGTCTACAATGAGCAGTTCTTC. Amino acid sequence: CASTGQGVYNEQFF.

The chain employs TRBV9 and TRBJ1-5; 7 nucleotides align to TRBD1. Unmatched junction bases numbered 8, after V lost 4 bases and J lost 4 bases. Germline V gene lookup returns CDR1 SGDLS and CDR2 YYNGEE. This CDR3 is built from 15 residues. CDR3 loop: CASSPTGDLNQPQHF. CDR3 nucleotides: TGTGCCAGCAGCCCTACAGGGGACCTTAATCAGCCCCAGCATTTT.

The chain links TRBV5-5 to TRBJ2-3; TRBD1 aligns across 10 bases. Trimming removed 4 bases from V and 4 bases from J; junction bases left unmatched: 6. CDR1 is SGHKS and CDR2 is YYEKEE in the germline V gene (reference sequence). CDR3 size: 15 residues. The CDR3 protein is CASSHAGQGSDTQYF. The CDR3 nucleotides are TGTGCCAGCAGCCATGCGGGACAGGGGTCAGATACGCAGTATTTT. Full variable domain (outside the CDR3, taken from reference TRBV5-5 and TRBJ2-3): DAGVTQSPTHLIKTRGQQVTLRCSPISGHKSVSWYQQVLGQGPQFIFQYYEKEERGRGNFPDRFSARQFPNYSSELNVNALLLGDSALYLCASSHAGQGSDTQYFGPGTRLTVL.

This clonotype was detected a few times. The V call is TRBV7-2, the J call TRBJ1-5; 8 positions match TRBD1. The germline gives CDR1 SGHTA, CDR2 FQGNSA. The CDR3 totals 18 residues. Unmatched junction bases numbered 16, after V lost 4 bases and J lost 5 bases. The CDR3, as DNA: TGTGCCAGCAGCTCACGACCAGGGACAGGTTATTCCCATCAGCCCCAGCATTTT. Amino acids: CASSSRPGTGYSHQPQHF.

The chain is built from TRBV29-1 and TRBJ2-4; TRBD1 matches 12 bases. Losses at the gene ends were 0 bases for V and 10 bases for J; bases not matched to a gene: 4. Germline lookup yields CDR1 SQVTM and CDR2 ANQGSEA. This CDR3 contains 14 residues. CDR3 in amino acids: CSVEDRDRGRIQYF. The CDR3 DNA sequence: TGCAGCGTTGAAGATCGGGACAGGGGGCGAATTCAGTACTTC.

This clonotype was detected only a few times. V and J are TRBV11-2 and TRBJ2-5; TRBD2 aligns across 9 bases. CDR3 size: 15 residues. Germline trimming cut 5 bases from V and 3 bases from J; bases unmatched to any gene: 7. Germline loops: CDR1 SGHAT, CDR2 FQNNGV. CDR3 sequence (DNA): TGTGCCAGCAGCCCCCGCGCTAGCGGGAAAGAGACCCAGTACTTC. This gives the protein CASSPRASGKETQYF.

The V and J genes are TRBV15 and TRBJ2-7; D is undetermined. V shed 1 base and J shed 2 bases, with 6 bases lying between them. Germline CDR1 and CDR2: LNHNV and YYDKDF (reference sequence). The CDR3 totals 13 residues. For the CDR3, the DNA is TGTGCCACCAGCAGAGGCACTACCTACGAGCAGTACTTC. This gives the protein CATSRGTTYEQYF.

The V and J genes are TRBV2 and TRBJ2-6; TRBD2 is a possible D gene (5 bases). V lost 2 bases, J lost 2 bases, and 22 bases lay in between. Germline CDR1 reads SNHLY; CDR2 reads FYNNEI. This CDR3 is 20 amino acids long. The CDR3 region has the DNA TGTGCCAGCAGTGAATATGGGAGTAGGTCCCGCCTACCTGGGGCCAACGTCCTGACTTTC. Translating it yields CASSEYGSRSRLPGANVLTF.

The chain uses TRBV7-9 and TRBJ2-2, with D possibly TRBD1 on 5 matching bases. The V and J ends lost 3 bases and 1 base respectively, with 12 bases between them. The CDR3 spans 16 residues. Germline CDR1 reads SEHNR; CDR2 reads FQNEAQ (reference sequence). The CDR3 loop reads CASSFGSGKNTGELFF. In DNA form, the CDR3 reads TGTGCCAGCAGCTTCGGTTCAGGGAAGAACACCGGGGAGCTGTTTTTT.

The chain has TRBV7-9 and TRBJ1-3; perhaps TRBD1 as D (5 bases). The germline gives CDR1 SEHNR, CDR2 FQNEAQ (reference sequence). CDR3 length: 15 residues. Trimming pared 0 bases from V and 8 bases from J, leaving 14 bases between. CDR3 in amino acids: CASSLAKGTRDTIYF. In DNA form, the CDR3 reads TGTGCCAGCAGCTTAGCGAAGGGGACCCGGGACACCATATATTTT.

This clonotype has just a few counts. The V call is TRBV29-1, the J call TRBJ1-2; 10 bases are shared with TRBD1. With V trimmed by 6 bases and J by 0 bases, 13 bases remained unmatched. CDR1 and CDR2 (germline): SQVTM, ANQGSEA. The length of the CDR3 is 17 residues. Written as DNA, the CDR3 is TGCAGCGTCCTCACTCCGGGACAGGGGTTAGCTAACTATGGCTACACCTTC. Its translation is CSVLTPGQGLANYGYTF.

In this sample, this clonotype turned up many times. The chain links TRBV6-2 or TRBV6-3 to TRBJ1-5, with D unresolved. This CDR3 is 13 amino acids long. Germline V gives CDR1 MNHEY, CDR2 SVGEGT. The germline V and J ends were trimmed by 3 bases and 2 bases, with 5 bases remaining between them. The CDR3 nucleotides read TGTGCCAGCAGTTATACGGGCAATCAGCCCCAGCATTTT. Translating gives CASSYTGNQPQHF.

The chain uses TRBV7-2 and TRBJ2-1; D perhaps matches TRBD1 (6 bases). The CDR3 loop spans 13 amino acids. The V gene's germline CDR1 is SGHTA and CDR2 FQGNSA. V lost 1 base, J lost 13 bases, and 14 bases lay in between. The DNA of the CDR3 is TGTGCCAGCAGCTTAGTTGGTACAGGGATCCAGTTCTTC. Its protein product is CASSLVGTGIQFF.

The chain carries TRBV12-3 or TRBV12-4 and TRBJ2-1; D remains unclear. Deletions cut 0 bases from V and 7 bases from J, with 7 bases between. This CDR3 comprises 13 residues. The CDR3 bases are TGTGCCAGCAGTTTAGCCGCGAGTAATGAGCAGTTCTTC. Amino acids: CASSLAASNEQFF.